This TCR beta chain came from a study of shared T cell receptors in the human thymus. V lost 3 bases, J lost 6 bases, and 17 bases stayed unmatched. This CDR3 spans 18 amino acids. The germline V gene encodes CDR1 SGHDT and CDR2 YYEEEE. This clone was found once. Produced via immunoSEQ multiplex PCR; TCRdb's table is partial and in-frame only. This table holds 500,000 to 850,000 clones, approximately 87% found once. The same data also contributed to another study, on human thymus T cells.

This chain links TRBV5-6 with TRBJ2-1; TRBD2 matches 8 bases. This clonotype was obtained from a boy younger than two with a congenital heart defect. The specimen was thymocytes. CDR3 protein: CASSSPGKTGGRFNEQFF. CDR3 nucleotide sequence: TGTGCCAGCAGCTCGCCGGGAAAGACGGGAGGGCGGTTCAATGAGCAGTTCTTC.